This T cell receptor (beta chain) came from a study of glioma-infiltrating T cells after dendritic cell vaccination. This clone was recorded a few times. What it binds is not known. V lost 2 bases to trimming and J lost 0 bases, with 4 bases between them. This CDR3 is 13 amino acids long. Germline V CDR1 and CDR2: SGHVS, FQNEAQ. Only in-frame clones appear in the TCRdb table, and some are missing; sequencing was by immunoSEQ multiplex PCR. The sample shows more than 100,000 clones, approximately 80% of them seen only once. General observations from the study: Higher TCR clonality did not directly relate to longer survival.

Selection required adequate fresh-frozen tumor tissue plus more than two years' survival data. The input for sequencing was blood, taken before dendritic cell vaccination. This receptor was taken from a human donor with glioblastoma. The chain has TRBV7-8 and TRBJ1-1; no definite D call. CDR3 amino acids: CASSLPVNTEAFF. The DNA for the CDR3 is TGTGCCAGCAGCTTACCGGTGAACACTGAAGCTTTCTTT.